This T cell receptor beta chain was observed in a study of shared T cell receptors in the human thymus. Clones were sequenced by immunoSEQ multiplex PCR, and TCRdb holds only the in-frame ones, with some missing. Of 600,000 to 900,000 clones listed, 70% to 90% are singletons. The germline gives CDR1 MNHNY, CDR2 SVGAGI (reference sequence). This CDR3 spans 16 amino acids. The junction had 17 bases not matched to a gene; V was cut back by 8 bases and J by 8 bases. This sample also appeared in a second study, on human thymus T cells. From that paper: Donor material was obtained from healthy Finnish infants undergoing corrective surgery for congenital heart defects. Obtained as resections during corrective heart surgery, the thymus tissue was then studied. Gene usage (both V and J) appeared biased in thymic and blood repertoires. Unrelated individuals were reported by related research to share highly overlapping thymic repertoires.

The sample was thymocytes. The TCR was taken from a girl in the first two years of life with a congenital heart defect. This chain links TRBV6-6 with TRBJ1-2, with TRBD1 matching over 10 bases. The CDR3 bases are TGTGCCAGCGCAAATATCCGGGACAGGGGACTAGGAGGCTACACCTTC. This gives the protein CASANIRDRGLGGYTF.